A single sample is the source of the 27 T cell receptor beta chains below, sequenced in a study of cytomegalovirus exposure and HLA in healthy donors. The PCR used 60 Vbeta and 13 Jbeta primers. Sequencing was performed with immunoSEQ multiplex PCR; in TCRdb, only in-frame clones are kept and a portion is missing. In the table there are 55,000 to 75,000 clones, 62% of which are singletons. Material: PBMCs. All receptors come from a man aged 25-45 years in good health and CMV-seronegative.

In DNA form, the CDR3 reads TGCGCCAGCAGCTTTGAGGACACTGAAGCTTTCTTT. It translates to CASSFEDTEAFF. This chain connects TRBV5-1 to TRBJ1-1; D gene unclear. The CDR3 runs to 12 residues. Trimming pared 2 bases from V and 3 bases from J, leaving 5 bases between. The germline gives CDR1 SGHRS, CDR2 YFSETQ.

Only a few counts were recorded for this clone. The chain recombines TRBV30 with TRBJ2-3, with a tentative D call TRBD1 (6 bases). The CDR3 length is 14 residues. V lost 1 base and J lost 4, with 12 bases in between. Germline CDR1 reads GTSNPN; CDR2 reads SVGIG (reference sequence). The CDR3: CAWSEQGSADTQYF. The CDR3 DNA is TGTGCCTGGAGTGAACAGGGCTCCGCAGATACGCAGTATTTT. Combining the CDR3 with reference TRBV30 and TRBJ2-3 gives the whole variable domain SQTIHQWPATLVQPVGSPLSLECTVEGTSNPNLYWYRQAAGRGLQLLFYSVGIGQISSEVPQNLSASRPQDRQFILSSKKLLLSDSGFYLCAWSEQGSADTQYFGPGTRLTVL.

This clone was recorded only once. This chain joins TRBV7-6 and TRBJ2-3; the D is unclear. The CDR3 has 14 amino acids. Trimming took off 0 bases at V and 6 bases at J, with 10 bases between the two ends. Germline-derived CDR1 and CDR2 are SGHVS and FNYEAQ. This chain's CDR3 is CASSLAPNGDTQYF. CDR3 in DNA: TGTGCCAGCAGCTTAGCGCCGAACGGGGATACGCAGTATTTT.

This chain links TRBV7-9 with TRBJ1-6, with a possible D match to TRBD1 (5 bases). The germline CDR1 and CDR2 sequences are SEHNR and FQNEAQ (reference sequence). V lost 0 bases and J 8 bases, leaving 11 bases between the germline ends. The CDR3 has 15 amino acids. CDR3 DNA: TGTGCCAGCAGCTTAGCGGAACCAGGGCATTCACCCCTCCACTTT. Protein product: CASSLAEPGHSPLHF.

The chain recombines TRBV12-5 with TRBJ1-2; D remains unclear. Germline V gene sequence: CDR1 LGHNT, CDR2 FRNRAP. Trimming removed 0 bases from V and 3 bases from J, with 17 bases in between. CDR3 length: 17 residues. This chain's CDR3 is CASGLVEYSASYYGYTF. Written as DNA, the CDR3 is TGTGCTAGTGGTTTGGTAGAATACAGTGCCTCCTACTATGGCTACACCTTC.

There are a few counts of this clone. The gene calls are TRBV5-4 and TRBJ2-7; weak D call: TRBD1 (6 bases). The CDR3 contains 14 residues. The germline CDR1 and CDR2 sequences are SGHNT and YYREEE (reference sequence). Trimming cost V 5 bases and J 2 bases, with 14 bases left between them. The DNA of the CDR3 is TGTGCCAGCAGTCGACAGGACAGCCCCTACGAGCAGTACTTC. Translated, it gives CASSRQDSPYEQYF.

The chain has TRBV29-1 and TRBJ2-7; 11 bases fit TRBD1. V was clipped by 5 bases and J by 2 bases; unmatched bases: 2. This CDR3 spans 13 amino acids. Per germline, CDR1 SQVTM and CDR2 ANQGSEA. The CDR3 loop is CSVRGQGAYEQYF. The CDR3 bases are TGCAGCGTTAGGGGACAGGGGGCCTACGAGCAGTACTTC.

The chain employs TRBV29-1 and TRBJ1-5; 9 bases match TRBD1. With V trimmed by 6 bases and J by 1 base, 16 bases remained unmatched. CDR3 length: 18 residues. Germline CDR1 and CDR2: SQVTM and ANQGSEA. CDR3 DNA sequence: TGCAGCGTATTGTGGGGACAGGGACCTCCGGGGAGCAATCAGCCCCAGCATTTT. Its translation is CSVLWGQGPPGSNQPQHF.

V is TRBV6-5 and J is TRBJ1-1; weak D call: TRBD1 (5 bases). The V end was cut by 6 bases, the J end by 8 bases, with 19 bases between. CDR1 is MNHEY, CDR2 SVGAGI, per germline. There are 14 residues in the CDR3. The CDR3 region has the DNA TGTGCCAGCAGCTACGGCGGGGCGTCTTCAGAAGCTTTCTTT. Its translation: CASSYGGASSEAFF.

This CDR3 reads CASSSEAVDTQYF. The CDR3 DNA is TGTGCCAGCAGCTCGGAGGCTGTAGATACGCAGTATTTT. This sequence joins TRBV7-8 and TRBJ2-3; possible D gene TRBD2, 5 bases. Trimming took 4 bases from V and 5 from J, leaving 10 bases between them. The CDR3 is made up of 13 amino acids. Germline lookup yields CDR1 SGHVS and CDR2 FQNEAQ.

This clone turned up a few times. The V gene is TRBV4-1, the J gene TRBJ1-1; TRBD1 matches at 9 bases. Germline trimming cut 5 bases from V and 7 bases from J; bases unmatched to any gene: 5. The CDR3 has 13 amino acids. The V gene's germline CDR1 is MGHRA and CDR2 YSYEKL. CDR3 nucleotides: TGCGCCAGCAGCGATGACAGGGGGATTGAAGCTTTCTTT. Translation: CASSDDRGIEAFF.

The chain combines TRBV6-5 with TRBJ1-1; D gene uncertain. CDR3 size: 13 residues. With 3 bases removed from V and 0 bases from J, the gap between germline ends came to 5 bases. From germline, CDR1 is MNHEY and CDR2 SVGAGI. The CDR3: CASSYNLNTEAFF. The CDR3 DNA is TGTGCCAGCAGTTATAATCTGAACACTGAAGCTTTCTTT.

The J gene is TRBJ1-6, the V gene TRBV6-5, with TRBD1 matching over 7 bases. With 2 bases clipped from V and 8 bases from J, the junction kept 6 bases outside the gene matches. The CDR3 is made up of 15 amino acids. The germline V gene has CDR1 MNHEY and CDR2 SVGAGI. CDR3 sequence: CASSYGDRADSPLHF. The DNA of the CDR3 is TGTGCCAGCAGTTACGGTGACAGGGCCGATTCACCCCTCCACTTT.

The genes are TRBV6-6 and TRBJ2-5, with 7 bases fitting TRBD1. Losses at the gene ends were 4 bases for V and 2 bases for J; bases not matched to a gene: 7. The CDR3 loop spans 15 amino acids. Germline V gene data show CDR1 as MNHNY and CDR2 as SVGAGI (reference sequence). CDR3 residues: CASSSGGRGQETQYF. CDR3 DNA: TGTGCCAGCAGTTCTGGGGGCAGGGGGCAAGAGACCCAGTACTTC.

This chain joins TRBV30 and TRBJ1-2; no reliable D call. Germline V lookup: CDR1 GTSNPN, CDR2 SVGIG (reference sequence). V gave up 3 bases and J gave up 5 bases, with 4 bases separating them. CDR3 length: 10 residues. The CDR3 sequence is CAWREYGYTF. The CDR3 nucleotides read TGTGCCTGGAGGGAGTATGGCTACACCTTC.

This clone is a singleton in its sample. CDR3 in amino acids: CASSRSGGGHNEQFF. CDR3 nucleotides: TGCGCCAGCAGCCGTAGCGGGGGGGGACACAATGAGCAGTTCTTC. This chain uses TRBV4-1 with TRBJ2-1; 11 bases map to TRBD2. The CDR3 is made up of 15 amino acids. Losses at the gene ends were 4 bases for V and 5 bases for J; bases not matched to a gene: 4. From germline, CDR1 is MGHRA and CDR2 YSYEKL.

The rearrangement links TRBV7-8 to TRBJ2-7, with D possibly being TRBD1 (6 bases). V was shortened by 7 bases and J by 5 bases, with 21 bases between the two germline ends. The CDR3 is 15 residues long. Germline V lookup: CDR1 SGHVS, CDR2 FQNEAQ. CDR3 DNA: TGTGCCAGCACCCCACCAGGGGCGGGTCCCCACGAGCAGTACTTC. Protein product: CASTPPGAGPHEQYF.

The CDR3 loop is CAWSVGARQPQHF. Here the CDR3 DNA reads TGTGCCTGGAGTGTGGGGGCAAGACAGCCCCAGCATTTT. The chain combines TRBV30 with TRBJ1-5; tentatively, D is TRBD1 (6 bases). The CDR3 sequence is 13 residues long. Trimming removed 0 bases at V and 7 bases at J, with 10 bases between. Per germline, CDR1 GTSNPN and CDR2 SVGIG (reference sequence).

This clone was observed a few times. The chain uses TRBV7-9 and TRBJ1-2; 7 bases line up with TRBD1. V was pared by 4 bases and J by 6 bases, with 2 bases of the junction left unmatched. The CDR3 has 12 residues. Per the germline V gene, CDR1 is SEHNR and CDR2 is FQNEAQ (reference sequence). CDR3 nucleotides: TGTGCCAGCAGCTCCACAGGGGATGGCTACACCTTC. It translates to CASSSTGDGYTF.

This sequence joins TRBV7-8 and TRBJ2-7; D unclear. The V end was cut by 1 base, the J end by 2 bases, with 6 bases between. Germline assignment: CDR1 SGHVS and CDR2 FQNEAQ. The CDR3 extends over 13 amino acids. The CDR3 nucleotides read TGTGCCAGCAGCTTAGTGGTAGCCTACGAGCAGTACTTC. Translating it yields CASSLVVAYEQYF.

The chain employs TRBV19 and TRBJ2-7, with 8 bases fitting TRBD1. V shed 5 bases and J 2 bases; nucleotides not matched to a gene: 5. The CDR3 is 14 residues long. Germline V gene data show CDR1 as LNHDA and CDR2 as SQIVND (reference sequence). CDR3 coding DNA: TGTGCCAGTAGTCCCTTGACAGGGGCCTACGAGCAGTACTTC. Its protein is CASSPLTGAYEQYF.

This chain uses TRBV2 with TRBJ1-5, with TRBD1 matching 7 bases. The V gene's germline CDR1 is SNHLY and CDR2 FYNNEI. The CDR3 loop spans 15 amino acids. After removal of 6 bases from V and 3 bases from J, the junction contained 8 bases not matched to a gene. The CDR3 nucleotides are TGTGCCAGCAGGCGTAGGGACAGCCCCAATCAGCCCCAGCATTTT. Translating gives CASRRRDSPNQPQHF.

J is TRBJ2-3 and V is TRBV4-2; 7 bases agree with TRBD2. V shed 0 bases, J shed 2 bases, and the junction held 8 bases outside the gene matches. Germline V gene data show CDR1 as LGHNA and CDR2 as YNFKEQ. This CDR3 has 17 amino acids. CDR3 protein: CASSQEKAGRFTDTQYF. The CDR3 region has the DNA TGTGCCAGCAGCCAAGAGAAAGCGGGGCGTTTCACAGATACGCAGTATTTT.

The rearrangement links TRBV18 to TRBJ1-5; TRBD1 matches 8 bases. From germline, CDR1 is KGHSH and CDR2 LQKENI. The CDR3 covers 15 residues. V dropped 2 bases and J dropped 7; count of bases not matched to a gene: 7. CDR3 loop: CASSPTGQGGQPQHF. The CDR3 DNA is TGTGCCAGCTCACCAACAGGACAGGGCGGCCAGCCCCAGCATTTT. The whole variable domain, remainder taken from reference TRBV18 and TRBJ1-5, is NAGVMQNPRHLVRRRGQEARLRCSPMKGHSHVYWYRQLPEEGLKFMVYLQKENIIDESGMPKERFSAEFPKEGPSILRIQQVVRGDSAAYFCASSPTGQGGQPQHFGDGTRLSIL.

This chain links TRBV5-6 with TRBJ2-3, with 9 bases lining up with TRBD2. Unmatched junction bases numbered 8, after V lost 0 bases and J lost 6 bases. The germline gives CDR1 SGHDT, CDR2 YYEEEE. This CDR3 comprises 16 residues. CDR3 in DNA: TGTGCCAGCAGCTTGGTCCCGACTAGCGGAACCGATACGCAGTATTTT. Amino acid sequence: CASSLVPTSGTDTQYF.

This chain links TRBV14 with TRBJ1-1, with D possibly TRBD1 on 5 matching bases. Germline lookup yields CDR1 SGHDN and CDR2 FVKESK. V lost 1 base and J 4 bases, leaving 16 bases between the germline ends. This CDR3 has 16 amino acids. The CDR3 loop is CASSQGRGSLPTEAFF. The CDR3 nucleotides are TGTGCCAGCAGCCAAGGGCGGGGCTCACTTCCCACTGAAGCTTTCTTT.

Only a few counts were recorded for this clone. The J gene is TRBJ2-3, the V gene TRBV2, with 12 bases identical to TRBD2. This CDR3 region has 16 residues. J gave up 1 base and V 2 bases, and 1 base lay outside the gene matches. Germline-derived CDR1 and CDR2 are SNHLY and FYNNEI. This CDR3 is CASSERLAGGTDTQYF. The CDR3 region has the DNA TGTGCCAGCAGTGAAAGACTAGCGGGGGGCACAGATACGCAGTATTTT.